The clone carrying this T cell receptor beta chain was found many times. Antigen unknown. The study enrolled patients aged 18 to 65 with newly diagnosed hyperthyroidism of under 2 months' duration. V was shortened by 2 bases and J by 2 bases, with 6 bases between the two germline ends. Germline CDR1 KGHSH, CDR2 LQKENI. CDR3 size: 13 residues. RNA transcripts provided the source from which TCR beta CDR3 regions were amplified. HTBI primers were the set used in a first-round RT-PCR of the TCR CDR3. One entry per CDR3 protein results from TCRdb running MiXCR on the multiplex PCR reads. Here the sample spans about 420,000 distinct CDR3 sequences, roughly 15% being singletons. The data belong to a study of T cells in Graves' hyperthyroidism and ophthalmopathy. Study findings and constraints: Onset of ophthalmopathy came a median approximately 6.8 months after the model predicted it.

What was sequenced was blood. The TCR comes from a woman aged 18-29 years with Graves' hyperthyroidism. The rearrangement links TRBV18 to TRBJ1-2; D unclear. CDR3 sequence reads: CASSPKENYGYTF. The CDR3 DNA follows: TGTGCCAGCTCACCAAAAGAGAACTATGGCTACACCTTC.